The 25 T cell receptor beta chains below come from one sample, sequenced in a study of regulatory T cells in long-lasting Graves disease. Specified time point: newly diagnosed GD, antithyroid drugs for less than 3 months. RNA extracted from PBMCs served as the sequencing template. To make TCR beta libraries, researchers used iRepertoire HTBI primers and Arm-PCR of CDR3 regions. TCRdb re-called the multiplex PCR reads with MiXCR, one entry per CDR3 protein. Altogether roughly 500,000 distinct CDR3 sequences are present, about 13% being singletons, with the ten largest covering under 10%. Another study also made use of these data, one on T cells in Graves' hyperthyroidism and ophthalmopathy.

The input for sequencing was peripheral blood mononuclear cells (PBMCs), taken at new diagnosis, from a patient treated with antithyroid drugs. These receptors were obtained from a man aged 25 to 45 with Graves disease.

This clonotype appeared a few times. The chain employs TRBV7-9 and TRBJ2-5; 8 bases are shared with TRBD1. Germline loops: CDR1 SEHNR, CDR2 FQNEAQ (reference sequence). The CDR3 covers 16 residues. V shed 5 bases, J shed 1 base, and the junction held 9 bases outside the gene matches. CDR3 nucleotides: TGTGCCAGCAGCCTACGGCGGGACAGGTCCCAAGAGACCCAGTACTTC. This gives the protein CASSLRRDRSQETQYF.

This clonotype was seen at least ten times. V usage is TRBV2 and J usage is TRBJ2-1, with D tentatively TRBD2 (7 bases). Germline V gene data show CDR1 as SNHLY and CDR2 as FYNNEI. This CDR3 is built from 15 residues. Trimming stripped 7 bases from V and 9 bases from J, with 22 bases between. The DNA of the CDR3 is TGTGCCAGCATTGCTTCGACTCGAGGGGGGGGTGAGCAGTTCTTC. Its translation is CASIASTRGGGEQFF. Full variable domain (rest looked up from reference TRBV2 and TRBJ2-1): EPEVTQTPSHQVTQMGQEVILRCVPISNHLYFYWYRQILGQKVEFLVSFYNNEISEKSEIFDDQFSVERPDGSNFTLKIRSTKLEDSAMYFCASIASTRGGGEQFFGPGTRLTVL.

V is TRBV5-4 and J is TRBJ2-1, with 8 bases aligning to TRBD2. The CDR3 covers 16 residues. The germline CDR1 and CDR2 sequences are SGHNT and YYREEE (reference sequence). V lost 2 bases and J lost 9; bases outside the gene matches: 13. The CDR3 is CASSLSPSGSAGEQFF. DNA of the CDR3: TGTGCCAGCAGCTTAAGCCCCAGCGGGAGTGCTGGTGAGCAGTTCTTC.

This clonotype was counted at least ten times. The chain couples TRBV5-1 to TRBJ2-7; a weak D match, TRBD1 (6 bases). The CDR3 covers 16 residues. Germline V lookup: CDR1 SGHRS, CDR2 YFSETQ. Trimming took off 3 bases at V and 0 bases at J, with 16 bases between the two ends. The CDR3 region has the DNA TGCGCCAGCAGCTATAACCGGGACACCAGCTCCTACGAGCAGTACTTC. Its translation is CASSYNRDTSSYEQYF.

This clonotype was detected many times. This chain uses TRBV12-3 or TRBV12-4 with TRBJ2-1, with 7 bases fitting TRBD2. V was pared by 8 bases and J by 7 bases, with 11 bases of the junction left unmatched. This CDR3 region has 14 residues. The CDR3 reads CASLRTRSFNEQFF. For the CDR3, the DNA is TGTGCCAGCCTAAGGACTAGGTCTTTTAATGAGCAGTTCTTC.

This clonotype was observed at least ten times. The J gene is TRBJ2-7, the V gene TRBV11-2; TRBD2 is a possible D gene (7 bases). Trimming took 0 bases from V and 6 from J, leaving 15 bases between them. Germline V lookup: CDR1 SGHAT, CDR2 FQNNGV. The CDR3 runs 15 residues. CDR3 residues: CASSLERGGPSEQYF. CDR3 DNA sequence: TGTGCCAGCAGCTTAGAGAGGGGGGGCCCGTCCGAGCAGTACTTC.

J is TRBJ2-7 and V is TRBV10-3; a possible D gene is TRBD1 (5 bases). CDR1 ENHRY and CDR2 SYGVKD come from the germline V gene. The CDR3 runs to 12 residues. The germline V and J ends were trimmed by 8 bases and 3 bases, with 11 bases remaining between them. CDR3 amino acids: CAIARVDYEQYF. In DNA, the CDR3 is TGTGCCATCGCCAGGGTCGACTACGAGCAGTACTTC.

The chain links TRBV13 to TRBJ1-6; D is undetermined. CDR1 is PRHDT, CDR2 FYEKMQ, per germline (reference sequence). The V end was cut by 4 bases, the J end by 10 bases, with 8 bases between. The CDR3 totals 12 residues. In DNA, the CDR3 is TGTGCCAGCAGCTCTCTGGGGTCACCCCTCCACTTT. Residues: CASSSLGSPLHF. Drawing the rest from reference TRBV13 and TRBJ1-6, the complete variable domain is AAGVIQSPRHLIKEKRETATLKCYPIPRHDTVYWYQQGPGQDPQFLISFYEKMQSDKGSIPDRFSAQQFSDYHSELNMSSLELGDSALYFCASSSLGSPLHFGNGTRLTVT.

This chain links TRBV5-6 with TRBJ1-6; D not certain. Trimming left V 1 base short and J 8 bases short, with 4 bases between. This CDR3 spans 12 amino acids. Germline V lookup: CDR1 SGHDT, CDR2 YYEEEE. The CDR3 protein is CASSLQDSPLHF. CDR3 bases: TGTGCCAGCAGCTTGCAGGATTCACCCCTCCACTTT.

V and J are TRBV12-3 or TRBV12-4 and TRBJ2-3; no clear D. The CDR3 is 15 amino acids. The ends were cut back, 6 bases at V and 0 bases at J, with 13 bases in the middle. DNA for the CDR3: TGTGCCAGCAGCGACCCAGACCCTAGCACAGATACGCAGTATTTT. Its protein product is CASSDPDPSTDTQYF.

The chain uses TRBV20-1 and TRBJ1-1; perhaps TRBD1 as D (6 bases). Trimming pared 5 bases from V and 6 bases from J, leaving 16 bases between. The length of the CDR3 is 13 residues. From germline, CDR1 is DFQATT and CDR2 SNEGSKA (reference sequence). This chain's CDR3 is CSAQGRLGPEAFF. In DNA, the CDR3 is TGCAGTGCTCAGGGGCGCTTAGGACCTGAAGCTTTCTTT.

At least ten counts were recorded for this clonotype. V gene TRBV12-3 or TRBV12-4 combines with J gene TRBJ2-7, with D perhaps assigned TRBD1 or TRBD2 (5 bases each). The V and J ends lost 5 bases and 5 bases respectively, with 13 bases between them. The CDR3 contains 13 residues. CDR3 region: CASSLEGRDEQYF. The CDR3 DNA follows: TGTGCCAGCAGTCTAGAGGGACGAGACGAGCAGTACTTC.

Many counts were recorded for this clonotype. V is TRBV19 and J is TRBJ2-1; 7 bases fit TRBD2. CDR1 and CDR2 (germline): LNHDA, SQIVND (reference sequence). This CDR3 has 16 residues. V was pared by 5 bases and J by 1 base, with 8 bases of the junction left unmatched. The CDR3 sequence is CASSSEREFSYNEQFF. CDR3 coding DNA: TGTGCCAGTAGTTCCGAGCGGGAATTTTCCTACAATGAGCAGTTCTTC.

This clonotype was seen repeatedly, ten times or more. The J gene is TRBJ2-7, the V gene TRBV20-1, with 8 bases fitting TRBD1. V shed 5 bases and J 6 bases; nucleotides not matched to a gene: 6. The CDR3 runs 12 residues. Germline V gene sequence: CDR1 DFQATT, CDR2 SNEGSKA (reference sequence). CDR3 nucleotide sequence: TGCAGTGCTGGGACAGGAGAGGGCGAGCAGTACTTC. Translation: CSAGTGEGEQYF.

In its sample, this clonotype was seen many times. The rearrangement joins TRBV2 to TRBJ2-7; a weak D match, TRBD1 (5 bases). The germline V gene has CDR1 SNHLY and CDR2 FYNNEI. This CDR3 comprises 13 residues. Trimming took off 7 bases at V and 3 bases at J, with 13 bases between the two ends. As DNA, the CDR3 is TGTGCCAGCAAATCCAGGGATCTCTACGAGCAGTACTTC. Amino acids: CASKSRDLYEQYF. Complete variable domain (other parts from reference TRBV2 and TRBJ2-7): EPEVTQTPSHQVTQMGQEVILRCVPISNHLYFYWYRQILGQKVEFLVSFYNNEISEKSEIFDDQFSVERPDGSNFTLKIRSTKLEDSAMYFCASKSRDLYEQYFGPGTRLTVT.

This clonotype has just a few counts. The chain recombines TRBV6-2 or TRBV6-3 with TRBJ1-5; TRBD1 matches 7 bases. Germline CDR1 MNHEY, CDR2 SVGEGT. Trimming removed 2 bases from V and 6 bases from J; junction bases left unmatched: 4. The CDR3 extends over 14 amino acids. Here the CDR3 reads CASSYGTETQPQHF. In DNA, the CDR3 is TGTGCCAGCAGTTACGGGACAGAGACTCAGCCCCAGCATTTT.

This clonotype was seen more than once but under ten times. The chain recombines TRBV19 with TRBJ1-5; D might be TRBD1 (6 bases). Trimming cost V 5 bases and J 2 bases, with 13 bases left between them. Germline CDR1 and CDR2: LNHDA and SQIVND (reference sequence). The CDR3 sequence is 15 residues long. CDR3: CASSRIQGGNQPQHF. CDR3 bases: TGTGCCAGTAGTCGCATACAGGGCGGCAATCAGCCCCAGCATTTT. Full variable domain (rest looked up from reference TRBV19 and TRBJ1-5): DGGITQSPKYLFRKEGQNVTLSCEQNLNHDAMYWYRQDPGQGLRLIYYSQIVNDFQKGDIAEGYSVSREKKESFPLTVTSAQKNPTAFYLCASSRIQGGNQPQHFGDGTRLSIL.

The rearrangement uses TRBV25-1 and TRBJ2-1, with D possibly matching TRBD1 (6 bases). Germline loops: CDR1 MGHDK, CDR2 SYGVNS. Trimming stripped 6 bases from V and 2 bases from J, with 23 bases between. This CDR3 has 18 residues. CDR3 sequence: CASSPPPGHDQTYNEQFF. The CDR3 DNA reads as TGTGCCAGCAGCCCACCGCCGGGACACGATCAAACCTACAATGAGCAGTTCTTC.

V usage is TRBV18 and J usage is TRBJ2-5, with a possible D match to TRBD2 (6 bases). Germline V CDR1 and CDR2: KGHSH, LQKENI. The ends were cut back, 6 bases at V and 1 base at J, with 12 bases in the middle. This CDR3 has 14 amino acids. The CDR3 reads CASSRDFSQETQYF. The CDR3 coding sequence is TGTGCCAGCTCCCGGGACTTCTCCCAAGAGACCCAGTACTTC.

Many counts were recorded for this clonotype. V and J are TRBV2 and TRBJ1-6; D not resolved. Trimming took 7 bases from V and 5 from J, leaving 9 bases between them. Germline V gives CDR1 SNHLY, CDR2 FYNNEI. This CDR3 region has 13 residues. This CDR3 reads CASIRENNSPLHF. In DNA form, the CDR3 reads TGTGCCAGCATACGGGAAAATAATTCACCCCTCCACTTT.

This clonotype was seen repeatedly, ten times or more. This rearrangement joins TRBV24-1 to TRBJ2-5; TRBD2 is a possible D gene (7 bases). This CDR3 spans 16 amino acids. CDR1 is KGHDR, CDR2 SFDVKD, per germline. The V end was cut by 4 bases, the J end by 5 bases, with 19 bases between. The CDR3 spells CATSDVVGGPAETQYF. In DNA form, the CDR3 reads TGTGCCACCAGTGACGTGGTGGGGGGGCCCGCTGAGACCCAGTACTTC.

This clonotype was seen many times. The V and J genes are TRBV11-1 and TRBJ2-3, with no clear D. Germline V gene lookup returns CDR1 SGHAT and CDR2 FQDESV (reference sequence). V lost 6 bases, J lost 2 bases, and 12 bases lay in between. The CDR3 contains 14 residues. The CDR3 sequence is CASSKAPVTDTQYF. DNA of the CDR3: TGTGCCAGCAGTAAAGCCCCCGTCACAGATACGCAGTATTTT.

This clonotype appeared many times. The rearrangement uses TRBV12-3 or TRBV12-4 and TRBJ2-7; 7 bases are a match to TRBD1. The V segment lost 7 bases and the J segment 2 bases; nucleotides outside the gene matches: 11. This CDR3 has 15 residues. As DNA, the CDR3 is TGTGCCAGCACCTTTCTAAACAGGGGAACCTACGAGCAGTACTTC. Translating gives CASTFLNRGTYEQYF.

This clonotype has just a few counts. J is TRBJ2-7 and V is TRBV20-1, with D possibly TRBD2 on 6 matching bases. CDR1 and CDR2 from the germline V gene are DFQATT and SNEGSKA (reference sequence). The CDR3 covers 12 residues. The V end was cut by 2 bases, the J end by 3 bases, with 8 bases between. The CDR3, as DNA: TGCAGTGCTAGATTGGGACTCTACGAGCAGTACTTC. Amino acid sequence: CSARLGLYEQYF.

This clonotype showed up many times. In nucleotides, the CDR3 is TGTGCCAGCAGTCTAAGCGGGCGGGAGGGCCTGGATGAGCAGTTCTTC. This codes for CASSLSGREGLDEQFF. This chain links TRBV11-2 with TRBJ2-1, with 9 bases that match TRBD2. The CDR3 contains 16 residues. V was pared by 6 bases and J by 8 bases, with 14 bases of the junction left unmatched. Germline V gene lookup returns CDR1 SGHAT and CDR2 FQNNGV. The complete variable domain, with remaining parts taken from reference TRBV11-2 and TRBJ2-1, reads EAGVAQSPRYKIIEKRQSVAFWCNPISGHATLYWYQQILGQGPKLLIQFQNNGVVDDSQLPKDRFSAERLKGVDSTLKIQPAKLEDSAVYLCASSLSGREGLDEQFFGPGTRLTVL.